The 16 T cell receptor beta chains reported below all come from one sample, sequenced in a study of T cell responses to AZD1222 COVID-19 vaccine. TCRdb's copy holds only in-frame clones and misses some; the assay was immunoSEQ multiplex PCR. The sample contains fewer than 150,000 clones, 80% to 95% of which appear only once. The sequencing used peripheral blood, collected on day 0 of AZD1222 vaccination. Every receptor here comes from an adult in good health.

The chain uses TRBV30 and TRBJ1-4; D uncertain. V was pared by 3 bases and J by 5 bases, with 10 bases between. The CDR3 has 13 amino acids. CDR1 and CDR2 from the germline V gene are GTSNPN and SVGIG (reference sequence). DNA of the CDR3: TGTGCCTGGAGATCGTCCCCGAATGAAAAACTGTTTTTT. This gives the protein CAWRSSPNEKLFF.

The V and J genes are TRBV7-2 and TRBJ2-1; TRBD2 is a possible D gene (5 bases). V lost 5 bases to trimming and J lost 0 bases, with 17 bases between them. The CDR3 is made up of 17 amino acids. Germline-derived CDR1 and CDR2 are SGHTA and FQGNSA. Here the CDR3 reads CASSPGGTYSSYNEQFF. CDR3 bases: TGTGCCAGCAGCCCCGGAGGAACCTACAGCTCCTACAATGAGCAGTTCTTC.

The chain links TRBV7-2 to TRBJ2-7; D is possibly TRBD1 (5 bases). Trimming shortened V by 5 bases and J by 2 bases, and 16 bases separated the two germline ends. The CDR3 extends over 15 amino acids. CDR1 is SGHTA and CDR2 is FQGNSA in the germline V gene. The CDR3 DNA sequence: TGTGCCAGCAGCGTAACAGGCGACTGGACCTACGAGCAGTACTTC. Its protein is CASSVTGDWTYEQYF.

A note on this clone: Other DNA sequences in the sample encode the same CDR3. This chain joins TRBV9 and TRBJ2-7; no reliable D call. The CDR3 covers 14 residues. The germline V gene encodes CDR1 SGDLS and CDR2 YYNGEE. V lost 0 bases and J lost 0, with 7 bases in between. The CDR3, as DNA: TGTGCCAGCAGCGTAGGCGTATCCTCCTACGAGCAGTACTTC. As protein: CASSVGVSSYEQYF.

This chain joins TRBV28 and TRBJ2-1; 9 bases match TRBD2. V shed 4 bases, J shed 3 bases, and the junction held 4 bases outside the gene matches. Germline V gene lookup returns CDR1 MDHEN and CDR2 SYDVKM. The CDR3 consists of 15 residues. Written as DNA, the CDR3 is TGTGCCAGCAGTTCGACTAGCGGCCGCTACAATGAGCAGTTCTTC. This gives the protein CASSSTSGRYNEQFF.

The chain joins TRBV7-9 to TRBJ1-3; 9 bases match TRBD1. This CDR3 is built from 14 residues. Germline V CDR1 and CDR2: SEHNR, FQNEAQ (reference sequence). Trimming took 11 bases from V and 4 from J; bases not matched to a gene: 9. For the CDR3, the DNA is TGTGCCGGGAAGGACAGGGGACCCGGAAACACCATATATTTT. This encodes CAGKDRGPGNTIYF.

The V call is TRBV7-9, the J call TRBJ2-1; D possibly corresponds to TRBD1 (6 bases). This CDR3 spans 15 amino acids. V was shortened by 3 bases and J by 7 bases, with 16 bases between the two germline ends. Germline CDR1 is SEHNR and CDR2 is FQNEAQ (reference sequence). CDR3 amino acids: CASSLGLIQGNEQFF. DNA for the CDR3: TGTGCCAGCAGCTTGGGGCTGATCCAGGGGAATGAGCAGTTCTTC.

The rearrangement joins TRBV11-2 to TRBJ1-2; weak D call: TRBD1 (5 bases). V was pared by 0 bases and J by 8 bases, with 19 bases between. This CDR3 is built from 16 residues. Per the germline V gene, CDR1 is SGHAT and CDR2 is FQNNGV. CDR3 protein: CASSLDPSGTLGGYTF. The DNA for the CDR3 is TGTGCCAGCAGCTTAGATCCCAGCGGGACCCTTGGGGGCTACACCTTC.

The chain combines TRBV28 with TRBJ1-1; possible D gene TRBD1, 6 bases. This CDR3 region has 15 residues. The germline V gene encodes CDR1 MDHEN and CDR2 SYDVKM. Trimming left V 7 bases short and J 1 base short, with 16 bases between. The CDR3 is CASTIGGQKNTEAFF. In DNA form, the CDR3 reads TGTGCCAGCACGATAGGCGGACAGAAGAACACTGAAGCTTTCTTT. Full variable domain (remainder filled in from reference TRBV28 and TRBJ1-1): DVKVTQSSRYLVKRTGEKVFLECVQDMDHENMFWYRQDPGLGLRLIYFSYDVKMKEKGDIPEGYSVSREKKERFSLILESASTNQTSMYLCASTIGGQKNTEAFFGQGTRLTVV.

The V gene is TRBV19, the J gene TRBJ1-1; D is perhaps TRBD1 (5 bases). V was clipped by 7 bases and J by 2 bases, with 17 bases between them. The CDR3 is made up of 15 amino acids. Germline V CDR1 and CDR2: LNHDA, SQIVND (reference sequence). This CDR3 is CASTGPWTTNTEAFF. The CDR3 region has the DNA TGTGCCAGTACAGGACCGTGGACAACAAACACTGAAGCTTTCTTT.

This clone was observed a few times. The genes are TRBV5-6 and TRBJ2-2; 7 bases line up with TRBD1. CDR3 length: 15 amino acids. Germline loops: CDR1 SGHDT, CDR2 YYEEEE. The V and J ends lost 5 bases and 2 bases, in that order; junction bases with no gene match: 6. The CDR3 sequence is CASRKGQINTGELFF. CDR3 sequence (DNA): TGTGCCAGCAGGAAGGGACAGATAAACACCGGGGAGCTGTTTTTT.

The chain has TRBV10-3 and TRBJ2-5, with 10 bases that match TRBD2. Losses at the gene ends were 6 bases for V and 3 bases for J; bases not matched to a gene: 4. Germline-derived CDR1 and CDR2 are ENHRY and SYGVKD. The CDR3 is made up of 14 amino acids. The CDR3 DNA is TGTGCCATCAGGGCTAGCGGGGGAGAAGAGACCCAGTACTTC. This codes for CAIRASGGEETQYF.

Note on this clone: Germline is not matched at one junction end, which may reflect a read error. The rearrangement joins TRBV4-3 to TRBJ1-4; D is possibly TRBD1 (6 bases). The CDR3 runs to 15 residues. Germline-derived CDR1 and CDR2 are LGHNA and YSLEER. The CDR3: CASSQGTGSNEKLFF. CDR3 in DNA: TGCGCCAGCAGCCAAGGAACAGGGTCTAACGAAAAACTGTTTTTT.

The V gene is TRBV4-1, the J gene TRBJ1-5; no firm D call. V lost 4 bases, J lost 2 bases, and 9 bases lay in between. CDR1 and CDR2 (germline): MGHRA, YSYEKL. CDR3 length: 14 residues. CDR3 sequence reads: CASSPFYGNQPQHF. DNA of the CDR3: TGCGCCAGCAGCCCTTTCTATGGCAATCAGCCCCAGCATTTT.

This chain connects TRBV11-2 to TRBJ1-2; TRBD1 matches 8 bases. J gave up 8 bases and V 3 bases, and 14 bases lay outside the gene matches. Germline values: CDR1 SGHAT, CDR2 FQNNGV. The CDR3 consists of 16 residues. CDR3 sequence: CASSLDPRGRFNGYTF. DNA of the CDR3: TGTGCCAGCAGCTTGGATCCCAGGGGGCGTTTTAACGGCTACACCTTC.

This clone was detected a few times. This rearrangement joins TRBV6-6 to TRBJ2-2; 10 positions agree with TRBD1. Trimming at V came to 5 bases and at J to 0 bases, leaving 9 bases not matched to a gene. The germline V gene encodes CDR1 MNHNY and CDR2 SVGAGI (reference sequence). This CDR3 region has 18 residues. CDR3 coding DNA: TGTGCCAGCAGTCCTAGGCCTGGGACAGGGGCGAACACCGGGGAGCTGTTTTTT. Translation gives CASSPRPGTGANTGELFF.